Included here is one TCR beta chain sequence, with context. This specimen belongs to a study of blood T cell repertoires in COVID-19. Looking at the study overall: Some COVID-19 samples were acute and others convalescent; all came from the United States, Italy and Spain. T cells, B-cell-depleted T cells, or PBMCs supplied cDNA or gDNA.

The CDR3 spans 13 residues. Trimming took 6 bases from V and 10 from J; bases not matched to a gene: 7. CDR1 and CDR2 (germline): SNHLY, FYNNEI. As processed by the authors: Quantification of nucleated cells was approximated via reference gene primer amplification. Here immunoSEQ multiplex PCR was the method, and the copy in TCRdb shows in-frame clones only, minus some. V and J calls and clone size are as listed in that table; D and trimming were resolved from the DNA. The sample carries some 98,000 clones, approximately 86% recorded once. V and J are TRBV2 and TRBJ2-3; 10 nucleotides match TRBD2. The sequence came from a man between 65 and 79 years old with active or convalescent COVID-19. Input material: peripheral blood. CDR3: CASRGTTSGAQYF. The CDR3 nucleotides read TGTGCCAGCAGGGGAACAACTAGCGGGGCGCAGTATTTT.